The rows below give T cell receptor beta chains drawn from one sample of a study of T cells in Graves' hyperthyroidism and ophthalmopathy. One entry per CDR3 protein results from TCRdb running MiXCR on the multiplex PCR reads. The top ten hold 8.9% of the sample, which has 750,000 to 900,000 distinct CDR3 sequences, roughly 40% seen once. Sequenced material: blood. The receptors shown here come from a man aged 18 to 29 with Graves' hyperthyroidism. CDR3s include the opening cysteine and the closing phenylalanine or tryptophan. The order of the fields is D gene, clone size, V gene, J gene, CDR3 DNA, CDR3 protein. The D gene is left open where the match is weak. Clone size appears in some rows only: once, few, many, or a class for an expanded clone.

d_call: TRBD2; clone_size: .; v_call: TRBV6-5; j_call: TRBJ2-7; cdr3_nt: TGTGCCAGCGCGCGGGGGGTATTCGAGCAGTACTTC; cdr3_aa: CASARGVFEQYF
d_call: .; clone_size: .; v_call: TRBV7-6; j_call: TRBJ1-1; cdr3_nt: TGTGCCAGCAGCTTAGGGGTGGGGAGTGAAGCTTTCTTT; cdr3_aa: CASSLGVGSEAFF
d_call: .; clone_size: .; v_call: TRBV7-3; j_call: TRBJ2-7; cdr3_nt: TGTGCCAGCAGCCCAGACGGGAGACCTTTTTACGAGCAGTACTTC; cdr3_aa: CASSPDGRPFYEQYF
d_call: .; clone_size: .; v_call: TRBV19; j_call: TRBJ2-7; cdr3_nt: TGTGCCAGTAGTGTCCGGGAAAGGTTCTACGAGCAGTACTTC; cdr3_aa: CASSVRERFYEQYF
d_call: .; clone_size: .; v_call: TRBV15; j_call: TRBJ2-2; cdr3_nt: TGTGCCACCAGCAGAGATGGGGGGCCCCGGGGGACCGGGGAGCTGTTTTTT; cdr3_aa: CATSRDGGPRGTGELFF
d_call: TRBD2; clone_size: few; v_call: TRBV7-2; j_call: TRBJ2-5; cdr3_nt: TGTGCCAGCAGCCCTTCGGGCGGGAGAAGACAGACCCAGTACTTC; cdr3_aa: CASSPSGGRRQTQYF
d_call: .; clone_size: few; v_call: TRBV19; j_call: TRBJ1-5; cdr3_nt: TGTGCCAGTAGTACCCAAGGGGGATACAATCAGCCCCAGCATTTT; cdr3_aa: CASSTQGGYNQPQHF
d_call: .; clone_size: .; v_call: TRBV7-8; j_call: TRBJ2-2; cdr3_nt: TGTGCCAGCAGCCGGAGAGCTATTCCTTGGGAGCTGTTTTTT; cdr3_aa: CASSRRAIPWELFF
d_call: .; clone_size: few; v_call: TRBV10-1; j_call: TRBJ2-7; cdr3_nt: TGCGCCAGCAGCGATCTTTTACAGGGTGTGTTTCTTACCGAGCAGTACTTC; cdr3_aa: CASSDLLQGVFLTEQYF
d_call: .; clone_size: .; v_call: TRBV25-1; j_call: TRBJ2-5; cdr3_nt: TGTGCCAGCACCCCCCTCGGCCTCCAAGAGACCCAGTACTTC; cdr3_aa: CASTPLGLQETQYF
d_call: .; clone_size: .; v_call: TRBV25-1; j_call: TRBJ1-6; cdr3_nt: TGTGCCAGCAGTACCGCAGGGGATATCGATCAGAATTCACCCCTCCACTTT; cdr3_aa: CASSTAGDIDQNSPLHF
d_call: .; clone_size: .; v_call: TRBV7-9; j_call: TRBJ1-1; cdr3_nt: TGTGCCGGCAGTTGGGCAGGGATGAACACTGAAGCTTTCTTT; cdr3_aa: CAGSWAGMNTEAFF
d_call: .; clone_size: .; v_call: TRBV2; j_call: TRBJ1-5; cdr3_nt: TGTGCCAGCAAACGGGACCCGGACCGTCAGCCCCAGCATTTT; cdr3_aa: CASKRDPDRQPQHF
d_call: TRBD1; clone_size: .; v_call: TRBV10-3; j_call: TRBJ2-7; cdr3_nt: TGTGCCAGCAGTCCCGGGGACAGCCTCTACGAGCAGTACTTC; cdr3_aa: CASSPGDSLYEQYF
d_call: .; clone_size: many; v_call: TRBV19; j_call: TRBJ1-1; cdr3_nt: TGTGCCAGTAAGTCCGCGGCTGAAGCTTTCTTT; cdr3_aa: CASKSAAEAFF
d_call: TRBD1; clone_size: few; v_call: TRBV11-3; j_call: TRBJ1-4; cdr3_nt: TGTGCCAGCAGCGCGGGACAGGCTTTCTCTAGGGGAGATGAAAAACTGTTTTTT; cdr3_aa: CASSAGQAFSRGDEKLFF
d_call: .; clone_size: many; v_call: TRBV2; j_call: TRBJ2-5; cdr3_nt: TGTGCCAGCAGTGATCACGGGTTGGAAGAGACCCAGTACTTC; cdr3_aa: CASSDHGLEETQYF
d_call: TRBD1; clone_size: .; v_call: TRBV4-3; j_call: TRBJ1-1; cdr3_nt: TGCGCCAGCAGCCCCGTGGGACAGGGTTCCACTGAAGCTTTCTTT; cdr3_aa: CASSPVGQGSTEAFF
d_call: .; clone_size: .; v_call: TRBV5-1; j_call: TRBJ2-5; cdr3_nt: TGCGCCAGCAAAGCAGGGGAGGTAGGAGAGACCCAGTACTTC; cdr3_aa: CASKAGEVGETQYF
d_call: .; clone_size: many; v_call: TRBV7-9; j_call: TRBJ2-7; cdr3_nt: TGTGCCAGCAGCGCCCAACAGGGTGCGTTGGACGAGCAGTACTTC; cdr3_aa: CASSAQQGALDEQYF
d_call: .; clone_size: once; v_call: TRBV4-1; j_call: TRBJ2-7; cdr3_nt: TGCGCCAGCAGCCAAGGGCCCCGCGGGACCGAGCAGTACTTC; cdr3_aa: CASSQGPRGTEQYF
d_call: .; clone_size: many; v_call: TRBV25-1; j_call: TRBJ1-1; cdr3_nt: TGTGCCAGCAGTGAAACCGGGACAAACTCTGCGAGCACTGAAGCTTTCTTT; cdr3_aa: CASSETGTNSASTEAFF
d_call: TRBD1; clone_size: .; v_call: TRBV20-1; j_call: TRBJ2-7; cdr3_nt: TGCAGTGCTTACGGGACAGGGGGAACCGGGGATCACGAGCAGTACTTC; cdr3_aa: CSAYGTGGTGDHEQYF
d_call: TRBD1; clone_size: .; v_call: TRBV29-1; j_call: TRBJ1-1; cdr3_nt: TGCAGCGCCGGGACAGGGAGGGCGATGAACACTGAAGCTTTCTTT; cdr3_aa: CSAGTGRAMNTEAFF
d_call: .; clone_size: .; v_call: TRBV14; j_call: TRBJ2-7; cdr3_nt: TGTGCCAGCAGCCAAGATTGGCTAGACGAGCAGTACTTC; cdr3_aa: CASSQDWLDEQYF
d_call: TRBD2; clone_size: .; v_call: TRBV5-1; j_call: TRBJ2-7; cdr3_nt: TGCGCCAGCAGCCTTCCCGGGACTAGCGGGGGCCTCTCCTACGAGCAGTACTTC; cdr3_aa: CASSLPGTSGGLSYEQYF
d_call: .; clone_size: .; v_call: TRBV7-8; j_call: TRBJ1-1; cdr3_nt: TGTGCCAGCAGCTTAGATTCGGGGAAGACTGAAGCTTTCTTT; cdr3_aa: CASSLDSGKTEAFF
d_call: .; clone_size: few; v_call: TRBV20-1; j_call: TRBJ2-7; cdr3_nt: TGCAGTGCTAGGGGAAGGGGGGACCCCTCGCACGAGCAGTACTTC; cdr3_aa: CSARGRGDPSHEQYF
d_call: .; clone_size: .; v_call: TRBV9; j_call: TRBJ1-4; cdr3_nt: TGTGCCAGCAGCCCTAGCCCCGACGCCGGGACGGATAATGAAAAACTGTTTTTT; cdr3_aa: CASSPSPDAGTDNEKLFF
d_call: TRBD1; clone_size: .; v_call: TRBV5-6; j_call: TRBJ1-2; cdr3_nt: TGTGCCAGCAGTTCCGGGACAGGGGATGGCTACACCTTC; cdr3_aa: CASSSGTGDGYTF
d_call: .; clone_size: many; v_call: TRBV15; j_call: TRBJ2-5; cdr3_nt: TGTGCCACCAGCAGAGATCGGAGTAAAGAGACCCAGTACTTC; cdr3_aa: CATSRDRSKETQYF
d_call: .; clone_size: once; v_call: TRBV6-1; j_call: TRBJ1-5; cdr3_nt: TGTGCCAGCAGCCCAGCTCCCGGGGAGGGAGGTAGATATAGCAATCAGCCCCAGCATTTT; cdr3_aa: CASSPAPGEGGRYSNQPQHF
d_call: .; clone_size: many; v_call: TRBV20-1; j_call: TRBJ2-7; cdr3_nt: TGCAGTGCTAGATGGGAGCGGGTTGGCCTCTACGAGCAGTACTTC; cdr3_aa: CSARWERVGLYEQYF
d_call: .; clone_size: .; v_call: TRBV29-1; j_call: TRBJ1-1; cdr3_nt: TGCAGCTTAGGTGGTGAAGCTTTCTTT; cdr3_aa: CSLGGEAFF
d_call: .; clone_size: once; v_call: TRBV3-1; j_call: TRBJ1-1; cdr3_nt: TGTGCCAGCAGCCAAGAGGAGGCGGTGAACACTGAAGCTTTCTTT; cdr3_aa: CASSQEEAVNTEAFF
d_call: .; clone_size: .; v_call: TRBV9; j_call: TRBJ2-7; cdr3_nt: TGTGCCTCCACAGCCCTCAGCTCCTACGAGCAGTACTTC; cdr3_aa: CASTALSSYEQYF
d_call: .; clone_size: many; v_call: TRBV7-9; j_call: TRBJ1-4; cdr3_nt: TGTGCCAGCATCAATACGGGGCTGGGGGGAGAAAAACTGTTTTTT; cdr3_aa: CASINTGLGGEKLFF
d_call: TRBD2; clone_size: few; v_call: TRBV25-1; j_call: TRBJ2-3; cdr3_nt: TGTGCCAGCAGTGATATGGGGGGGGCAGATACGCAGTATTTT; cdr3_aa: CASSDMGGADTQYF
d_call: .; clone_size: .; v_call: TRBV4-1; j_call: TRBJ2-7; cdr3_nt: TGCGCCAGCAGCCAAGAGACAGGTCCCGACGAGCAGTACTTC; cdr3_aa: CASSQETGPDEQYF
d_call: .; clone_size: few; v_call: TRBV4-1; j_call: TRBJ1-4; cdr3_nt: TGCGCCAGCAGCTATTACGGGTCAACTAATGAAAAACTGTTTTTT; cdr3_aa: CASSYYGSTNEKLFF
d_call: TRBD2; clone_size: many; v_call: TRBV24-1; j_call: TRBJ2-2; cdr3_nt: TGTGCCACCAGTGATACCCGACTAGCGGGCACCGGGGAGCTGTTTTTT; cdr3_aa: CATSDTRLAGTGELFF
d_call: .; clone_size: .; v_call: TRBV7-9; j_call: TRBJ2-7; cdr3_nt: TGTGCCAGCAGCTCCTCGACCGTGGAGCAGTACTTC; cdr3_aa: CASSSSTVEQYF
d_call: .; clone_size: few; v_call: TRBV11-2; j_call: TRBJ2-5; cdr3_nt: TGTGCCAGCAGCTTAGGAGCAGGGCTGTGGGAGACCCAGTACTTC; cdr3_aa: CASSLGAGLWETQYF
d_call: .; clone_size: .; v_call: TRBV5-1; j_call: TRBJ1-1; cdr3_nt: TGTGCCAGCAGCTATCCGCCGGGGCCTGAAGCTTTCTTT; cdr3_aa: CASSYPPGPEAFF
d_call: TRBD1; clone_size: .; v_call: TRBV7-9; j_call: TRBJ1-1; cdr3_nt: TGTGCCAGCAGCCTCCAAGCGACAGGGGGCGCTGAAGCTTTCTTT; cdr3_aa: CASSLQATGGAEAFF
d_call: TRBD1; clone_size: few; v_call: TRBV19; j_call: TRBJ2-7; cdr3_nt: TGTGCCAGTAGTAACTTCCAGGGGGCCTACGAGCAGTACTTC; cdr3_aa: CASSNFQGAYEQYF
d_call: .; clone_size: .; v_call: TRBV7-9; j_call: TRBJ2-7; cdr3_nt: TGTGCCAGCAGCTTAAGCCCACACGAGCAGTACTTC; cdr3_aa: CASSLSPHEQYF
d_call: TRBD1; clone_size: many; v_call: TRBV29-1; j_call: TRBJ1-1; cdr3_nt: TGCAGCGTGACAGGGGGACCGAACACTGAAGCTTTCTTT; cdr3_aa: CSVTGGPNTEAFF
d_call: .; clone_size: many; v_call: TRBV29-1; j_call: TRBJ2-2; cdr3_nt: TGCAGCGTTGAACAGGGGGGCGCCGGGGAGCTGTTTTTT; cdr3_aa: CSVEQGGAGELFF
d_call: .; clone_size: many; v_call: TRBV12-3/TRBV12-4; j_call: TRBJ1-5; cdr3_nt: TGTGCCAGCAGTTACTGGGGAAATAGCAATCAGCCCCAGCATTTT; cdr3_aa: CASSYWGNSNQPQHF
d_call: .; clone_size: many; v_call: TRBV29-1; j_call: TRBJ2-7; cdr3_nt: TGCAGCGTCCGCCAGGGGTACTACGAGCAGTACTTC; cdr3_aa: CSVRQGYYEQYF
d_call: TRBD1; clone_size: once; v_call: TRBV2; j_call: TRBJ1-6; cdr3_nt: TGTGCCAGCAGTGAGGACAGGGGTGCACCCCTCCACTTT; cdr3_aa: CASSEDRGAPLHF
d_call: .; clone_size: few; v_call: TRBV6-6; j_call: TRBJ1-5; cdr3_nt: TGTGCCAGCACCGCGGGGGATTCAGGGGAGGTCACTCAGCCCCAGCATTTT; cdr3_aa: CASTAGDSGEVTQPQHF